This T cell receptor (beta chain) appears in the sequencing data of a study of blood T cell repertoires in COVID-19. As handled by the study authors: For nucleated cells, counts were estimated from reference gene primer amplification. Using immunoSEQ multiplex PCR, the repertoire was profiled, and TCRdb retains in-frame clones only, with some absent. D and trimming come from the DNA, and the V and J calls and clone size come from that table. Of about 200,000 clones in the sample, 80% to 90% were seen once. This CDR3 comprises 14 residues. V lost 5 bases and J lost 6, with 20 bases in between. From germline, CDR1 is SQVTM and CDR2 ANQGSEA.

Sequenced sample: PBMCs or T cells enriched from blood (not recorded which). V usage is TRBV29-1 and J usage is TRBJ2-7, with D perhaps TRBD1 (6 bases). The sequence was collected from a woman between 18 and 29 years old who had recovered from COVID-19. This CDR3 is CSVPQGIGLGEQYF. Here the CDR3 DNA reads TGCAGCGTTCCCCAGGGGATTGGGCTGGGCGAGCAGTACTTC.